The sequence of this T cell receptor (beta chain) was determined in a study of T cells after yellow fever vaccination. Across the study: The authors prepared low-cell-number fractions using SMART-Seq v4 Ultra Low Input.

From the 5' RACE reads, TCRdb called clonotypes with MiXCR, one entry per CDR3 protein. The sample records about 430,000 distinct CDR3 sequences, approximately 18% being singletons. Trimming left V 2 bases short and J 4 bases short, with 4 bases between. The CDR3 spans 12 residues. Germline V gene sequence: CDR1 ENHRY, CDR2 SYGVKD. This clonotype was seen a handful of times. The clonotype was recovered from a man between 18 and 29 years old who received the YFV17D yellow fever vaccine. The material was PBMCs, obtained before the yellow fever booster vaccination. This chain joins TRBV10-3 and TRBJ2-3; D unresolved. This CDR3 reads CAISELPDTQYF. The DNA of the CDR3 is TGTGCCATCAGTGAGCTTCCAGATACGCAGTATTTT.